The clone carrying this T cell receptor beta chain was counted between two and nine times. Here immunoSEQ multiplex PCR was the method, and the copy in TCRdb shows in-frame clones only, minus some. This table has 65,000 to 90,000 clones, roughly 86% appearing once. This record comes from a study of blood T cell repertoires in COVID-19. This CDR3 comprises 16 residues. Germline V gene lookup returns CDR1 SGHRS and CDR2 YFSETQ. Trimming took 4 bases from V and 0 from J, leaving 15 bases between them. The clonotype was recovered from a man aged 60 to 69 with acute or convalescent COVID-19. The chain recombines TRBV5-1 with TRBJ2-3; D perhaps matches TRBD2 (6 bases). Sequencing was carried out using peripheral blood. In nucleotides, the CDR3 is TGCGCCAGCAGCCAATATCTAGCGCCTAGCACAGATACGCAGTATTTT. It is translated as CASSQYLAPSTDTQYF.